Shown below are 18 T cell receptor beta chains from a single sample sequenced in a study of beta chain features in type 1 diabetes. Whole-study findings and limits: TCRB CDR3s were moderately but significantly shorter in Type 1 diabetes patients in all four CD4+ subsets.

The antigens of these receptors remain unknown. The investigators reverse transcribed all of the isolated RNA, so they sequenced expressed TCRB transcripts. The data were produced by immunoSEQ multiplex PCR, yet TCRdb's version contains in-frame clones alone and is incomplete. The data contain some 360,000 clones, 8.5% to 10% of them seen just once; the ten biggest clones take up around 0.66%. The sequencing sample was made of central memory CD4+ T cells from blood. These receptors were obtained from a man under 40 with type 1 diabetes.

This clone was picked up many times. This chain joins TRBV28 and TRBJ1-2; weak D call: TRBD1 (6 bases). V was trimmed by 5 bases and J by 7 bases, leaving 17 bases between them. The CDR3 is made up of 14 amino acids. Germline CDR1 and CDR2: MDHEN and SYDVKM. The CDR3 region is CASSPPAGASGYTF. Here the CDR3 DNA reads TGTGCCAGCAGTCCGCCGGCGGGGGCAAGTGGCTACACCTTC.

This chain joins TRBV15 and TRBJ1-1; a weak D match, TRBD1 (6 bases). CDR3 size: 15 residues. In germline, CDR1 is LNHNV, CDR2 YYDKDF (reference sequence). Trimming cost V 1 base and J 0 bases, with 9 bases left between them. CDR3 nucleotides: TGTGCCACCAGCAGAGCCGGACAGTTGAACACTGAAGCTTTCTTT. Its protein is CATSRAGQLNTEAFF.

The chain combines TRBV18 with TRBJ2-4; 7 nucleotides line up with TRBD1. The CDR3 runs to 16 residues. J was trimmed by 3 bases and V by 4 bases; bases with no gene match: 9. Germline V lookup: CDR1 KGHSH, CDR2 LQKENI. The DNA for the CDR3 is TGTGCCAGCTCACATGACAGGGATAATGACAAAAACATTCAGTACTTC. Translating gives CASSHDRDNDKNIQYF. Full variable domain (missing parts from reference TRBV18 and TRBJ2-4): NAGVMQNPRHLVRRRGQEARLRCSPMKGHSHVYWYRQLPEEGLKFMVYLQKENIIDESGMPKERFSAEFPKEGPSILRIQQVVRGDSAAYFCASSHDRDNDKNIQYFGAGTRLSVL.

This clone showed up many times. The J gene is TRBJ1-5, the V gene TRBV18; D gene unclear. The germline V gene has CDR1 KGHSH and CDR2 LQKENI. Trimming removed 3 bases at V and 6 bases at J, with 9 bases between. The CDR3 contains 13 residues. CDR3 amino acids: CASSPQRSQPQHF. The CDR3, as DNA: TGTGCCAGCTCACCTCAAAGGTCTCAGCCCCAGCATTTT.

This clone appeared a few times. The V gene is TRBV28, the J gene TRBJ1-1; 8 positions match TRBD1. Germline V CDR1 and CDR2: MDHEN, SYDVKM. The CDR3 is 14 amino acids. V dropped 4 bases and J dropped 1; count of bases not matched to a gene: 2. CDR3 in amino acids: CASSWQGANTEAFF. In DNA form, the CDR3 reads TGTGCCAGCAGTTGGCAGGGGGCGAACACTGAAGCTTTCTTT.

A few counts support this clone. This chain joins TRBV9 and TRBJ2-2; 7 bases align to TRBD1. The CDR3 contains 16 residues. With V trimmed by 0 bases and J by 1 base, 3 bases remained unmatched. Germline V gene data show CDR1 as SGDLS and CDR2 as YYNGEE. The CDR3 here is CASSVAQGRNTGELFF. The DNA of the CDR3 is TGTGCCAGCAGCGTAGCACAGGGGCGGAACACCGGGGAGCTGTTTTTT.

This clone showed up just a few times. This chain joins TRBV5-1 and TRBJ2-7; 8 bases map to TRBD1. Trimming removed 4 bases from V and 5 bases from J; junction bases left unmatched: 14. CDR3 size: 16 residues. CDR1 and CDR2 (germline): SGHRS, YFSETQ. The CDR3 DNA sequence: TGCGCCAGCAGCCCGGACAGGGTAGGGGGATTCGACGAGCAGTACTTC. This translates into CASSPDRVGGFDEQYF.

On this clone: Other DNA sequences in the sample encode the same CDR3. The genes are TRBV27 and TRBJ1-1; a weak D match, TRBD1 (6 bases). Trimming took 6 bases from V and 1 from J, leaving 12 bases between them. CDR3 size: 14 residues. Germline CDR1 is MNHEY and CDR2 is SMNVEV (reference sequence). The CDR3 DNA reads as TGTGCCAGCAGGAGGGGGGTGGCGAACACTGAAGCTTTCTTT. It specifies CASRRGVANTEAFF.

This clone has only a few counts. The chain couples TRBV6-4 to TRBJ1-5, with D possibly TRBD1 on 5 matching bases. Trimming cost V 4 bases and J 1 base, with 11 bases left between them. The CDR3 runs to 15 residues. In germline, CDR1 is MRHNA, CDR2 SNTAGT. Here the CDR3 reads CASSALWGSNQPQHF. In DNA, the CDR3 is TGTGCCAGCAGTGCCCTATGGGGGAGCAATCAGCCCCAGCATTTT.

V gene TRBV9 combines with J gene TRBJ2-1; TRBD1 agrees at 9 bases. The CDR3 has 17 residues. Trimming cost V 2 bases and J 7 bases; bases outside gene matches: 13. Per germline, CDR1 SGDLS and CDR2 YYNGEE. CDR3 region: CASSVSVGDREGNEQFF. For the CDR3, the DNA is TGTGCCAGCAGCGTCTCGGTGGGGGACAGGGAAGGTAATGAGCAGTTCTTC.

There are many counts of this clone. The chain joins TRBV5-6 to TRBJ1-5; D gene ambiguous. The CDR3 is made up of 15 amino acids. The V gene's germline CDR1 is SGHDT and CDR2 YYEEEE. V lost 2 bases and J lost 4, with 13 bases in between. The CDR3 sequence is CASSLGGFGNQPQHF. For the CDR3, the DNA is TGTGCCAGCAGCTTAGGCGGTTTCGGGAATCAGCCCCAGCATTTT.

The chain links TRBV18 to TRBJ2-2; TRBD1 might be the D (6 bases). The germline V gene encodes CDR1 KGHSH and CDR2 LQKENI. V lost 8 bases and J 1 base, leaving 14 bases between the germline ends. This CDR3 is built from 15 residues. The CDR3 nucleotides read TGTGCCAGCCTCGATGGGACAAGGAACACCGGGGAGCTGTTTTTT. Protein sequence: CASLDGTRNTGELFF.

The rearrangement links TRBV7-8 to TRBJ2-7; 8 nucleotides align to TRBD1. CDR3 size: 14 residues. The V gene's germline CDR1 is SGHVS and CDR2 FQNEAQ. Trimming at V came to 4 bases and at J to 0 bases, leaving 2 bases not matched to a gene. CDR3 residues: CASSWDRNSYEQYF. The CDR3 nucleotides read TGTGCCAGCAGCTGGGACAGGAACTCCTACGAGCAGTACTTC. Looking up the rest from reference TRBV7-8 and TRBJ2-7 gives the full variable domain: GAGVSQSPRYKVAKRGQDVALRCDPISGHVSLFWYQQALGQGPEFLTYFQNEAQLDKSGLPSDRFFAERPEGSVSTLKIQRTQQEDSAVYLCASSWDRNSYEQYFGPGTRLTVT.

J is TRBJ1-4 and V is TRBV10-3; 10 bases match TRBD1. The CDR3 is made up of 19 amino acids. Germline lookup yields CDR1 ENHRY and CDR2 SYGVKD. J gave up 6 bases and V 0 bases, and 13 bases lay outside the gene matches. CDR3 DNA sequence: TGTGCCATCAGTGAGTCGTCCCGGGACAGGGGATCGGTGGATGAAAAACTGTTTTTT. Translation: CAISESSRDRGSVDEKLFF.

The chain combines TRBV10-3 with TRBJ1-1, with 12 bases that match TRBD1. The CDR3 totals 14 residues. Germline V gene data show CDR1 as ENHRY and CDR2 as SYGVKD. Trimming took 6 bases from V and 2 from J; bases not matched to a gene: 1. CDR3 sequence (DNA): TGTGCCATCAGGGGGACAGGGGGCAACACTGAAGCTTTCTTT. Amino acid sequence: CAIRGTGGNTEAFF.

The V gene is TRBV5-4, the J gene TRBJ2-5; 12 bases fit TRBD2. The CDR3 loop spans 16 amino acids. Per the germline V gene, CDR1 is SGHNT and CDR2 is YYREEE (reference sequence). The trim removed 4 bases at V and 2 bases at J, leaving 6 bases unmatched. CDR3: CASSLAGGLAQETQYF. In DNA, the CDR3 is TGTGCCAGCAGCCTAGCGGGAGGGTTAGCTCAAGAGACCCAGTACTTC. Full variable domain (missing parts from reference TRBV5-4 and TRBJ2-5): ETGVTQSPTHLIKTRGQQVTLRCSSQSGHNTVSWYQQALGQGPQFIFQYYREEENGRGNFPPRFSGLQFPNYSSELNVNALELDDSALYLCASSLAGGLAQETQYFGPGTRLLVL.

This chain joins TRBV6-5 and TRBJ1-4; a possible D gene is TRBD1 (6 bases). The CDR3 contains 14 residues. Trimming removed 5 bases from V and 8 bases from J, with 15 bases in between. Germline V gives CDR1 MNHEY, CDR2 SVGAGI. The chain's CDR3 is CASSIQRTAEKLFF. The DNA of the CDR3 is TGTGCCAGCAGTATACAGAGGACAGCCGAAAAACTGTTTTTT.

The V call is TRBV6-1, the J call TRBJ1-2; possible D gene TRBD1, 6 bases. V lost 2 bases and J 0 bases, leaving 13 bases between the germline ends. The CDR3 totals 16 residues. Germline V gene data show CDR1 as MNHNS and CDR2 as SASEGT. Here the CDR3 reads CASSERGAGANYGYTF. In nucleotides, the CDR3 is TGTGCCAGCAGTGAACGTGGGGCAGGGGCTAACTATGGCTACACCTTC.